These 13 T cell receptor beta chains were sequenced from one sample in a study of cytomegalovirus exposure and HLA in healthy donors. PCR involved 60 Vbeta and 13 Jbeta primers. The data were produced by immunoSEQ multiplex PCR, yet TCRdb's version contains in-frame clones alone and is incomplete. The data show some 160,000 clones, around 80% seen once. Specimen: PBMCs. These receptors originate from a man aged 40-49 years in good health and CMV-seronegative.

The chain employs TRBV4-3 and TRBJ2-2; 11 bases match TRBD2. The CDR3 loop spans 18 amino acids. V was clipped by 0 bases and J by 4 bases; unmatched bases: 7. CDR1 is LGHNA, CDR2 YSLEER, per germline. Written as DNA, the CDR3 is TGCGCCAGCAGCCAAGATACCCTAGCGGGGGGCCCCACCGGGGAGCTGTTTTTT. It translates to CASSQDTLAGGPTGELFF.

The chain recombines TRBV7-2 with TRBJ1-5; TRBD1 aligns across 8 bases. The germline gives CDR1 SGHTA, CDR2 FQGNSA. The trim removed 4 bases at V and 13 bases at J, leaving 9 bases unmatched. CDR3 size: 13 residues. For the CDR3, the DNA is TGTGCCAGCAGCTCGTACGCCAGGGGGCTGCAGCATTTT. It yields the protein CASSSYARGLQHF.

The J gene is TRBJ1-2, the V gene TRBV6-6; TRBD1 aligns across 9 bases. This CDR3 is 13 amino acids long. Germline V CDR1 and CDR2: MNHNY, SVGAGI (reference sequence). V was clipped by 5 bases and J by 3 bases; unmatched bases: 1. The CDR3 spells CASSRTGDYGYTF. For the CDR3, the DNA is TGTGCCAGCAGTCGGACAGGGGACTATGGCTACACCTTC.

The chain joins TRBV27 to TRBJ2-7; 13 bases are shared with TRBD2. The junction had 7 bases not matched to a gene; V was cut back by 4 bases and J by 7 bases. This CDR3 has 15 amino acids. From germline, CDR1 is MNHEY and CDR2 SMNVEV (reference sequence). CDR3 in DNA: TGTGCCAGCAGTTCCCCGGGACTAGCGGGATGGGAGCAGTACTTC. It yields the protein CASSSPGLAGWEQYF.

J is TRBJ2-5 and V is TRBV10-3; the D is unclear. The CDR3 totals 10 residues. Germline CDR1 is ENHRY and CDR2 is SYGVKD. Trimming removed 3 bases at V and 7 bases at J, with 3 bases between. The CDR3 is CAISDGTQYF. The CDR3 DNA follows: TGTGCCATCAGTGACGGGACCCAGTACTTC.

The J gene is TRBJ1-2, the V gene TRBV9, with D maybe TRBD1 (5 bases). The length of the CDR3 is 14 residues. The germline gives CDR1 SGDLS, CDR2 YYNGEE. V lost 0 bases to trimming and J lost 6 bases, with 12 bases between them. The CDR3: CASSVALRGNGYTF. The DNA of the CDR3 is TGTGCCAGCAGCGTAGCTTTACGGGGGAATGGCTACACCTTC.

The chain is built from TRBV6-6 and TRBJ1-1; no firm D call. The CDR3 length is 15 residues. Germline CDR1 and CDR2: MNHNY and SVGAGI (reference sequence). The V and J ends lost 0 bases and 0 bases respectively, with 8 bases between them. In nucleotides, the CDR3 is TGTGCCAGCAGTTACTCGCGGGCAATGAACACTGAAGCTTTCTTT. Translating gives CASSYSRAMNTEAFF.

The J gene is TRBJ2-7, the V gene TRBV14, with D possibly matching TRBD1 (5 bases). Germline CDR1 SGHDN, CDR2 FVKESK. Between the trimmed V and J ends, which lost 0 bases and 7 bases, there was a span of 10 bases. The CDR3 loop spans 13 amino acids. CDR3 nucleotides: TGTGCCAGCAGCCAAGATGGGGCCTGGGAGCAGTACTTC. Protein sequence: CASSQDGAWEQYF.

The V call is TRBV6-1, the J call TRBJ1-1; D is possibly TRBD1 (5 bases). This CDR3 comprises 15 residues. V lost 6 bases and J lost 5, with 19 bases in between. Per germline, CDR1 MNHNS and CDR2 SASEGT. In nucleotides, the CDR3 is TGTGCCAGCAGCCCTGTGGGGGGAGGGAAAACTGAAGCTTTCTTT. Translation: CASSPVGGGKTEAFF.

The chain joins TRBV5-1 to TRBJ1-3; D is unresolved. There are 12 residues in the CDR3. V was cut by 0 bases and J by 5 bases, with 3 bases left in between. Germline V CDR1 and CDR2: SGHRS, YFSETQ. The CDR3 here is CASSLDRNTIYF. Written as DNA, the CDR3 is TGCGCCAGCAGCTTGGACAGAAACACCATATATTTT.

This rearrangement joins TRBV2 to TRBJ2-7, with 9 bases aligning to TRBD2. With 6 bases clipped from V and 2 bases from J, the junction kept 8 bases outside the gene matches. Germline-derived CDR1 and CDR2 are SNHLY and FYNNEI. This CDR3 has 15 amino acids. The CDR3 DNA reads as TGTGCCAGCAGGTCCACTAGCGGGCCCACCTACGAGCAGTACTTC. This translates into CASRSTSGPTYEQYF.

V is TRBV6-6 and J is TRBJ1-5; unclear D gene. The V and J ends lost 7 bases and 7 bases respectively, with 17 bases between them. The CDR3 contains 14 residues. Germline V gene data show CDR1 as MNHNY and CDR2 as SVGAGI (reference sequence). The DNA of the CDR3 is TGTGCCAGCAAGTACCCAGGCAGAACCCAGCCCCAGCATTTT. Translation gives CASKYPGRTQPQHF.

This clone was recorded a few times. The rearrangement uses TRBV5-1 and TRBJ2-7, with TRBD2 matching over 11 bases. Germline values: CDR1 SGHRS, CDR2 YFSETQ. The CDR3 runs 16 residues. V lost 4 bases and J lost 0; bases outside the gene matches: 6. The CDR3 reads CASSPGLAVYSYEQYF. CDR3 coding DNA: TGCGCCAGCAGCCCGGGACTAGCGGTGTACTCCTACGAGCAGTACTTC.